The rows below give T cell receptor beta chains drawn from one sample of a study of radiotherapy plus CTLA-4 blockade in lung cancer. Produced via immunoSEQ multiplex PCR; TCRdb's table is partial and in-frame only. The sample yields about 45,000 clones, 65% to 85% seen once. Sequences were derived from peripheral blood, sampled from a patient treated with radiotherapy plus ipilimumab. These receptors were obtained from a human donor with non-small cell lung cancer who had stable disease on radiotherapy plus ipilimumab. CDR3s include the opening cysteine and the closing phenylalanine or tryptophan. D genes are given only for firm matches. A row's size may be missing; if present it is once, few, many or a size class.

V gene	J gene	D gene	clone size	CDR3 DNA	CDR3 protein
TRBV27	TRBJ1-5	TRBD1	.	TGTGCCAGCACCTTGGTGACAGGGTTTCAGCCCCAGCATTTT	CASTLVTGFQPQHF
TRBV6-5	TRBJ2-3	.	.	TGTGCCAGCAGTTTGAAACCCACAGATACGCAGTATTTT	CASSLKPTDTQYF
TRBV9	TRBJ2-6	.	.	TGTGCCAGCAGCGATTCCCCGGCACCCTCTGGGGCCAACGTCCTGACTTTC	CASSDSPAPSGANVLTF
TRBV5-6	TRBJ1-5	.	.	TGTGCCAGCAGCTTGGGGCCGGGCACCTCTAATCAGCCCCAGCATTTT	CASSLGPGTSNQPQHF
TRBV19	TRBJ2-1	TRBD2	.	TGTGCCAGTAAAACTGGGGCTAGCGGGGGGAATTCCTACAATGAGCAGTTCTTC	CASKTGASGGNSYNEQFF
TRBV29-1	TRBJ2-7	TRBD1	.	TGCAGCGCAGGGGGCTCCTCCTACGAGCAGTACTTC	CSAGGSSYEQYF
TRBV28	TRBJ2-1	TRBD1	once	TGTGCCAGCAGCCGGACAGGGGCCTCCTACAATGAGCAGTTCTTC	CASSRTGASYNEQFF
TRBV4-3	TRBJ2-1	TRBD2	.	TGCGCCAGCAGCCAAGATTGGGCTAGCGGGTACAATGAGCAGTTCTTC	CASSQDWASGYNEQFF
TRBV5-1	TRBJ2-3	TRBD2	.	TGCGCCAGCAGCTTTTCCGCCGGGGGGGCCGATACGCAGTATTTT	CASSFSAGGADTQYF
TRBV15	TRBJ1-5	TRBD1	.	TGTGCCACCTCAGACAGGGGGGGAAGTCAGCCCCAGCATTTT	CATSDRGGSQPQHF
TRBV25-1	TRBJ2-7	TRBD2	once	TGTGCCAGCAGTGGACTAGCGAGCTCCTACGAGCAGTACTTC	CASSGLASSYEQYF
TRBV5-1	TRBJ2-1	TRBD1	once	TGCGCCAGCAGCCCGGGCCGGGACAGGCTCCACAATGAGCAGTTCTTC	CASSPGRDRLHNEQFF
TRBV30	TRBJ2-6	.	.	TGTGCCTGGAAGATGTCTGGGGCCAACGTCCTGACTTTC	CAWKMSGANVLTF
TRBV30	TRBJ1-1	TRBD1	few	TGTGCCTGGAGGTGGACAGGGACGACGAACACTGAAGCTTTCTTT	CAWRWTGTTNTEAFF
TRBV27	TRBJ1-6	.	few	TGTGCCAGCAAAGGGACGGCCAGTAATTCACCCCTCCACTTT	CASKGTASNSPLHF
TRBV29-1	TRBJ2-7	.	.	TGCAGCGTTGGACAGTCTAGCTCCTACGAGCAGTACTTC	CSVGQSSSYEQYF
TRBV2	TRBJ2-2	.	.	TGTGCCAGCACCCCGGATTACACCGGGGAGCTGTTTTTT	CASTPDYTGELFF
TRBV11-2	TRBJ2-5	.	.	TGTGCCAGCAGCTTAGATGCCTTGAACCAAGAGACCCAGTACTTC	CASSLDALNQETQYF
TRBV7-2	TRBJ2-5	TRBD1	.	TGTGCCAGCAGCTCTGGACAGGGTGTGATTCAAGAGACCCAGTACTTC	CASSSGQGVIQETQYF
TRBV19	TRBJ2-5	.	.	TGTGCCAGTAGTATAGTTCAGCTGGGCAGTAAAGAGACCCAGTACTTC	CASSIVQLGSKETQYF
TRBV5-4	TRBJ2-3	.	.	TGTGCCAGCAGCTTCACAGATACGCAGTATTTT	CASSFTDTQYF
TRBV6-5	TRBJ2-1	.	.	TGTGCCAGCAGTGAAGGGAATGAGCAGTTCTTC	CASSEGNEQFF
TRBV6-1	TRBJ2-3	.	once	TGTGCCAGCAGAATGACTAGAATATTTACGCAGTATTTT	CASRMTRIFTQYF
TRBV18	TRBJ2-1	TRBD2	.	TGTGCCAGCTCACCCCTAGCGGGGGAACTCTACAATGAGCAGTTCTTC	CASSPLAGELYNEQFF
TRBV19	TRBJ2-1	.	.	TGTGCCAGTAGGTTTCGGGACGCGACAAAATACAATGAGCAGTTCTTC	CASRFRDATKYNEQFF
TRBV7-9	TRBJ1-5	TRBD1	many	TGTGCCAGCAGCGAGACAGGGTTCAGCAATCAGCCCCAGCATTTT	CASSETGFSNQPQHF
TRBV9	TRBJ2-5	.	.	TGTGCCAGCAGCGTAGGTCGGGAAGAGACCCAGTACTTC	CASSVGREETQYF
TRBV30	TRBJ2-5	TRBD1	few	TGTGCCTGGATGTGGCCGTGGGGACAGGGGCAAGAGACCCAGTACTTC	CAWMWPWGQGQETQYF
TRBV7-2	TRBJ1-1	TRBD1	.	TGTGCCAGCAGCTTAGCGATGACAGGGGAAGCTTTCTTT	CASSLAMTGEAFF
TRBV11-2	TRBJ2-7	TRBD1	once	TGTGCCAGCAGCCCAGGCGCCGGAGGGACAGGGTGGACTAGGCAGTACTTC	CASSPGAGGTGWTRQYF
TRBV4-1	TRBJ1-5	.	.	TGCGCCAGCAGCCAAGAGAATCAGCCCCAGCATTTT	CASSQENQPQHF
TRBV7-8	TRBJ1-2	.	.	TGTGCCAGCAGCGTGGGGGCCCGGGTCCCCTATGGCTACACCTTC	CASSVGARVPYGYTF
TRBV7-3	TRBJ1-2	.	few	TGTGCCAGCAGCTTAGGCGGGCTGGGGGGCTACACCTTC	CASSLGGLGGYTF
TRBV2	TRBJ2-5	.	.	TGTGCCAGCACCACAGGGATTCCCCAAGAGACCCAGTACTTC	CASTTGIPQETQYF
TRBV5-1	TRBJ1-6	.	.	TGCGCCAGCAGCTCACAGATCCCAGGGGATAATTCACCCCTCCACTTT	CASSSQIPGDNSPLHF
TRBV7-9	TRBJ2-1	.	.	TGTGCCAGCAGCTTAGGCTCCCCGAGAAAGTTCTTC	CASSLGSPRKFF
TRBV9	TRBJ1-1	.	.	TGTGCCAGCAGCCCCCAATTCACTGAAGCTTTCTTT	CASSPQFTEAFF
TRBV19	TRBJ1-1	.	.	TGTGCCAGTAGTCTCTCGGACCTGTGGACTGAAGCTTTCTTT	CASSLSDLWTEAFF
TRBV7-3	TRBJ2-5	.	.	TGTGCCAGCTCGGTAGACTACCAAGAGACCCAGTACTTC	CASSVDYQETQYF
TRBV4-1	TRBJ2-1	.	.	TGCGCCAGCAGCCTTGGGGGTTACAATGAGCAGTTCTTC	CASSLGGYNEQFF
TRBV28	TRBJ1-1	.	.	TGTGCCAGCAGTTTTTGGAGGACTTACACTGAAGCTTTCTTT	CASSFWRTYTEAFF
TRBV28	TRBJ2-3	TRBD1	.	TGTGCCAGCAGTCCCGGACAGGGGGCCAAGTATACGCAGTATTTT	CASSPGQGAKYTQYF
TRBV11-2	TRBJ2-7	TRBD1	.	TGTGCCAGCAGCTTCCTGTCCTCCGGGACAGGGGGGAGCGAGCAGTACTTC	CASSFLSSGTGGSEQYF
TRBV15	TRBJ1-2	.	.	TGTGCCCGCACCGAAGCAGGGCATTTCTATGGCTACACCTTC	CARTEAGHFYGYTF
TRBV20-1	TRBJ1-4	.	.	TGCAGTGGGGGACGGACTGAAAAACTGTTTTTT	CSGGRTEKLFF
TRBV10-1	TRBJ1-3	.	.	TGCGCCAGCGAAGACGCGGCGGGAAACACCATATATTTT	CASEDAAGNTIYF
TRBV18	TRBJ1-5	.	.	TGTGCCAGCTCACCACGGCAGACAGCAAATCAGCCCCAGCATTTT	CASSPRQTANQPQHF
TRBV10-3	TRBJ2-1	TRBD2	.	TGTGCCATCAGTGAGTCCCTCTTAGCGGGGGGCCTGAATGAGCAGTTCTTC	CAISESLLAGGLNEQFF
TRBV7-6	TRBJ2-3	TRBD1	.	TGTGCCAGCAGCCGAGTGGGGTCAGGGGGCGCGAATACGCAGTATTTT	CASSRVGSGGANTQYF
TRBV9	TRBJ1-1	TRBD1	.	TGTGCCAGCAGCGTAGCAGGGACAGGGTCTGAAGCTTTCTTT	CASSVAGTGSEAFF
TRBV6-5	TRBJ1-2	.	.	TGTGCCAGCTGTCGACTCGACACCCCGGCCTATGGCTACACCTTC	CASCRLDTPAYGYTF
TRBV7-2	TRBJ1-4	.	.	TGTGCCAGCAGCCCTCGTTTTGAAAAACTGTTTTTT	CASSPRFEKLFF
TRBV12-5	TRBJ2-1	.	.	TGTGCTAGTGGTTTGCTCTCCGGGAAGGGGGGGCCCGCTGAGCAGTTCTTC	CASGLLSGKGGPAEQFF
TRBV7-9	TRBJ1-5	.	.	TGTGCCAGCAGCTTAGCTAATCAGCCCCAGCATTTT	CASSLANQPQHF